This TCR beta chain was obtained from a study of blood T cell repertoires in COVID-19 (dated by TCRdb to 2020 to 2021). A note on the overall study: The collaborator samples originated in the United States, Italy and Spain and spanned the acute and convalescent phases of COVID-19. The material from the prospective study consisted of cDNA or gDNA derived from T cells, B-cell-depleted T cells, or PBMCs. The dataset comprised deeply sampled blood TCRbeta repertoires from subjects exposed to, actively infected with, or recovered from COVID-19. The repertoires were released in a freely available public database meant as a resource for research on the immune response to SARS-CoV-2. The samples were drawn from two sources: the first 160 participants of the ongoing ImmuneRACE study, and 1,000 to 1,500 subjects contributed by 6 global collaborators. The sample metadata nearly always contained a de-identified subject ID, COVID-19 status, age in years and sex. Where HLA class I and class II types were available, the types were taken from metadata supplied by the sample provider, not from assay-based typing.

TCRbeta CDR3 regions were amplified from genomic DNA using the immunoSEQ Assay, a bias-controlled multiplex PCR. The original methods were these. Within the assay, amplification of reference gene primers was used to estimate how many nucleated cells each sample contained. To quantify the absolute abundance of each unique TCRbeta CDR3 rearrangement, sequence reads were collapsed and filtered. For each sample, productive Simpson clonality was calculated as the square root of Simpson's diversity index over productive rearrangements. TCRdb carries this immuneACCESS record with in-frame sequences only. Its versions omit some clonotypes, under half of them owing to an unresolved V gene in the studies checked, with the rest unexplained. From that table come the V and J calls and clone size; the DNA was used to work out D and trimming. The sample yields 90,000 to 120,000 clones; 75% to 95% were counted once. The top ten clonotypes cover about 6.3% of the sample.

Regarding this clone: What this receptor recognizes is not known. No per-base quality is available; no much larger clone lies one base away.

From V the trimming removes 4 bases and from J it removes 1 base, while the gene matches leave 3 bases of the junction unaccounted for. Inclusive of the bounding cysteine and phenylalanine, the CDR3 is 16 residues long. Only the CDR3 portion is preserved as DNA: 48 bases, with reading frame beginning at the first base. CDR1 SGDLS and CDR2 YYNGEE are derived from the germline V gene. Each collaborating institution followed its own protocols to collect whole blood in K2EDTA tubes. Collaborator samples were shipped for TCRbeta analysis as frozen whole blood, isolated PBMCs, or DNA extracted from either sample type. What the authors observed across the whole study: Clinical and demographic metadata were provided uncurated, with the amount varying by source and participant.

The TCR originated in a human donor in a cohort sampled during active COVID-19. The sample was peripheral blood. The chain is made from TRBV9 and TRBJ2-2; TRBD2 lines up with 11 middle nucleotides. The DNA sequence is as follows: TGTGCCAGCAGCAAGACTAGCGGGGTGAACACCGGGGAGCTGTTTTTT. The resulting protein is CASSKTSGVNTGELFF.